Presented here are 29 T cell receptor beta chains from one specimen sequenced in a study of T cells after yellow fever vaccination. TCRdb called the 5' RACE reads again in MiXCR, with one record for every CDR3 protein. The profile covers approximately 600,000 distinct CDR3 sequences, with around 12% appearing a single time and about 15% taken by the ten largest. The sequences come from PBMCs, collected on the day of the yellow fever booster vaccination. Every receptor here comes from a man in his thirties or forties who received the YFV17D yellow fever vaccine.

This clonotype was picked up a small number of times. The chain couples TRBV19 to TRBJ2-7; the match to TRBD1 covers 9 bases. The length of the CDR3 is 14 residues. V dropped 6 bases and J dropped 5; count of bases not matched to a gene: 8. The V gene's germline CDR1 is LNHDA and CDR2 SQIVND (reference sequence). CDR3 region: CASRSGTGLDEQYF. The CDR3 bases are TGTGCCAGTAGGTCCGGGACAGGGCTGGACGAGCAGTACTTC.

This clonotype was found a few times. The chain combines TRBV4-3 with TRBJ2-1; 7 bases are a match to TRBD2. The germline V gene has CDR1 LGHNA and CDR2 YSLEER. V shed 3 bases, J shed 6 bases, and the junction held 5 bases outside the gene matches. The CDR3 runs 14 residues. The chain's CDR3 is CASSQGGSLNEQFF. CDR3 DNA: TGCGCCAGCAGCCAGGGGGGGAGTCTCAATGAGCAGTTCTTC.

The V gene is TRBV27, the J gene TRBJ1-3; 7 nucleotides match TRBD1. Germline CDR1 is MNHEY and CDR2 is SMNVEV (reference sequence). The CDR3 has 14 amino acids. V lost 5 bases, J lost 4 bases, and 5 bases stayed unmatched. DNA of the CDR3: TGTGCCAGCAGTCCAGGGACAGTAGGAAACACCATATATTTT. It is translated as CASSPGTVGNTIYF.

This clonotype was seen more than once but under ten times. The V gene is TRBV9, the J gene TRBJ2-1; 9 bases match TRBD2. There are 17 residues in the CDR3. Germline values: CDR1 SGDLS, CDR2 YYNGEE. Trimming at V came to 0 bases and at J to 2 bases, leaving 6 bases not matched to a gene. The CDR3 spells CASSVVGAGGAYNEQFF. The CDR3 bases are TGTGCCAGCAGCGTAGTTGGTGCGGGAGGGGCCTACAATGAGCAGTTCTTC.

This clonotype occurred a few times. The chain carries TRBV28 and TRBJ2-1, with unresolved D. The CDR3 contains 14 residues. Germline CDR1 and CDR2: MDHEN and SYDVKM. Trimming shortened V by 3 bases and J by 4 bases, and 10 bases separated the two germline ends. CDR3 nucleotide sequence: TGTGCCAGCAGTTTGAGTTCCATGTACAATGAGCAGTTCTTC. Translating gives CASSLSSMYNEQFF.

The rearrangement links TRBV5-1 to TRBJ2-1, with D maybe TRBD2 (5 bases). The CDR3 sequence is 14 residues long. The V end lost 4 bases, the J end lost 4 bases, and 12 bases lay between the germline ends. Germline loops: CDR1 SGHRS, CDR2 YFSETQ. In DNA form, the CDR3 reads TGCGCCAGCAGCCCGTGGGAGAGTTACAATGAGCAGTTCTTC. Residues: CASSPWESYNEQFF.

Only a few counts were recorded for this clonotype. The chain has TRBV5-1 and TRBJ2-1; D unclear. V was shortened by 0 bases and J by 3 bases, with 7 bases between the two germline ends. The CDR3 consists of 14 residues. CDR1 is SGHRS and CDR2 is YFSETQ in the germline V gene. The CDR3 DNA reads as TGCGCCAGCAGCTTGGGAATGCTCTACAATGAGCAGTTCTTC. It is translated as CASSLGMLYNEQFF. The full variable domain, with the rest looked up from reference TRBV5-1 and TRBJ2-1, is KAGVTQTPRYLIKTRGQQVTLSCSPISGHRSVSWYQQTPGQGLQFLFEYFSETQRNKGNFPGRFSGRQFSNSRSEMNVSTLELGDSALYLCASSLGMLYNEQFFGPGTRLTVL.

CDR3 sequence (DNA): TGTGCCAGCAGCCTTCTCGACAGGGATCGGGATGGCTACACCTTC. This translates into CASSLLDRDRDGYTF. The chain has TRBV5-6 and TRBJ1-2; the match to TRBD1 covers 7 bases. Germline V gives CDR1 SGHDT, CDR2 YYEEEE. Trimming at V came to 4 bases and at J to 6 bases, leaving 12 bases not matched to a gene. This CDR3 contains 15 residues.

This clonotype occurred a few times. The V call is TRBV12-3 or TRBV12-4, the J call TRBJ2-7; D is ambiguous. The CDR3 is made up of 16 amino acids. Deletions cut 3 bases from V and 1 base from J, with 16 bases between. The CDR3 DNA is TGTGCCAGCAGTTTCGGTCCGAAAAAGCTTTCCTACGAGCAGTACTTC. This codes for CASSFGPKKLSYEQYF.

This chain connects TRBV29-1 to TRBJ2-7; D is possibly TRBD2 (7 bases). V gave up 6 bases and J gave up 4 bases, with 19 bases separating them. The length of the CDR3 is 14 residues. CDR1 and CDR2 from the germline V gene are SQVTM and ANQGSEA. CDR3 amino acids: CSVPTGGPGYEQYF. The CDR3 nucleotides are TGCAGCGTCCCCACCGGGGGGCCAGGGTACGAGCAGTACTTC.

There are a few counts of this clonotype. CDR3 in DNA: TGTGCCAGCAGCCAAGAGGGGAGCGGGGGGAACACCGGGGAGCTGTTTTTT. Translated, it gives CASSQEGSGGNTGELFF. The chain couples TRBV4-2 to TRBJ2-2, with TRBD2 identical over 8 bases. The CDR3 totals 17 residues. Germline CDR1 and CDR2: LGHNA and YNFKEQ. V lost 0 bases, J lost 1 base, and 4 bases stayed unmatched.

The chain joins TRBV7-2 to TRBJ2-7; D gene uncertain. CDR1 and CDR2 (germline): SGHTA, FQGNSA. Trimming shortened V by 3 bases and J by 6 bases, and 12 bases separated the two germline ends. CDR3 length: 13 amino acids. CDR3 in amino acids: CASSFGPLSEQYF. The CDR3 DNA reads TGTGCCAGCAGCTTTGGCCCCCTTAGCGAGCAGTACTTC. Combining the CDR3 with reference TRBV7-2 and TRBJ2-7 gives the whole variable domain GAGVSQSPSNKVTEKGKDVELRCDPISGHTALYWYRQSLGQGLEFLIYFQGNSAPDKSGLPSDRFSAERTGGSVSTLTIQRTQQEDSAVYLCASSFGPLSEQYFGPGTRLTVT.

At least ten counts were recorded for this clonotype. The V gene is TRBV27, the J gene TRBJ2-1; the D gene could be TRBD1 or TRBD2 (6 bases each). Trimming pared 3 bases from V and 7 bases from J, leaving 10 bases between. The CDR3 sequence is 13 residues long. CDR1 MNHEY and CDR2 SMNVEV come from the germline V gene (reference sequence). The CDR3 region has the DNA TGTGCCAGCAGTTTGGGGGGCCGGAATGAGCAGTTCTTC. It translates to CASSLGGRNEQFF.

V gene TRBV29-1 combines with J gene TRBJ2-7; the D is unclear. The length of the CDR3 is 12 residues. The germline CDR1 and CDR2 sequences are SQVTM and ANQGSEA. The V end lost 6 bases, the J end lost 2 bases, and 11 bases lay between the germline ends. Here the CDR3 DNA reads TGCAGCGTCGCCCCGGACCCCTACGAGCAGTACTTC. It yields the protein CSVAPDPYEQYF.

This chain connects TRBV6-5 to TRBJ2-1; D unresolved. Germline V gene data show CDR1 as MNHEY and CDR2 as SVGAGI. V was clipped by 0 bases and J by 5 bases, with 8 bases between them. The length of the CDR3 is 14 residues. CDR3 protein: CASSYSASNNEQFF. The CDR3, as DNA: TGTGCCAGCAGTTACTCAGCGTCTAACAATGAGCAGTTCTTC.

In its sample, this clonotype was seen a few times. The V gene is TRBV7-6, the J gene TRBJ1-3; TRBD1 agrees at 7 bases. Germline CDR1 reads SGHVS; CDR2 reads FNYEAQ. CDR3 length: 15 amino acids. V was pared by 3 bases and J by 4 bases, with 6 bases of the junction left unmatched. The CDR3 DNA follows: TGTGCCAGCAGCTTCGAACAGGGGCTCGGAAACACCATATATTTT. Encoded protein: CASSFEQGLGNTIYF.

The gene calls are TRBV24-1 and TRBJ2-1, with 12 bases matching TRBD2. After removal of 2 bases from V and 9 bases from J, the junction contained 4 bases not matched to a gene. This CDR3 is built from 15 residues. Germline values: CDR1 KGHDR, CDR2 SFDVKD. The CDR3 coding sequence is TGTGCCACCAGTGATTCGACTAGCGGGAGTACTGAGCAGTTCTTC. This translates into CATSDSTSGSTEQFF.

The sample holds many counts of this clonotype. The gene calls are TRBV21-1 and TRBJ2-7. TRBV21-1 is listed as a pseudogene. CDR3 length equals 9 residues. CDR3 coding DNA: TGTGCCAGCACCTACGAGCAGTACTTC. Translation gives CASTYEQYF.

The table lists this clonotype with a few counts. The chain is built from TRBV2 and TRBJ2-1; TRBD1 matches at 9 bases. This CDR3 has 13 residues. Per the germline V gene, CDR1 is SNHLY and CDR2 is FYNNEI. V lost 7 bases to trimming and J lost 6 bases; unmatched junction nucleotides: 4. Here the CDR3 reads CASTTDRGNEQFF. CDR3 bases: TGTGCCAGCACCACGGACAGGGGCAATGAGCAGTTCTTC.

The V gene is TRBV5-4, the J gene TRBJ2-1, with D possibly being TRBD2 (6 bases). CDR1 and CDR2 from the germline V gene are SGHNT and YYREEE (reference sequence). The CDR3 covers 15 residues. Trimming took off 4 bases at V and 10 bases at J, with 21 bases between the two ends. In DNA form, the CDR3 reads TGTGCCAGCAGCCCGGCCCGGGCCCTACGGGGGGAGCAGTTCTTC. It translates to CASSPARALRGEQFF.

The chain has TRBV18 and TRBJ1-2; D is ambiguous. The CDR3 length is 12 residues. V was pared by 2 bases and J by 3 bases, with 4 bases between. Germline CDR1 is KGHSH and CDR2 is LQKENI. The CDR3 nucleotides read TGTGCCAGCTCACCAGAAGACTATGGCTACACCTTC. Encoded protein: CASSPEDYGYTF.

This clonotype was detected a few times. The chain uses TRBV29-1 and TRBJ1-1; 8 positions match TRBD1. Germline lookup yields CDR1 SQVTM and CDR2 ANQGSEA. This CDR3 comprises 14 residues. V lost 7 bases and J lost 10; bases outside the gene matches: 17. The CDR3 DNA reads TGCAGCGCAGAGGTCAGGGGGCGGGCGAACGGAGCTTTCTTT. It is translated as CSAEVRGRANGAFF.

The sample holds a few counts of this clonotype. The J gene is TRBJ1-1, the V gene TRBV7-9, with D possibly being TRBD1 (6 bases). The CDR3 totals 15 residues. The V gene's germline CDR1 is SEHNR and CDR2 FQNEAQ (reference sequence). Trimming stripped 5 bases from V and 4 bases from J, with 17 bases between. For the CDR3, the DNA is TGTGCCAGCAGCCAAACCCAGGGGATCGGCACTGAAGCTTTCTTT. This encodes CASSQTQGIGTEAFF. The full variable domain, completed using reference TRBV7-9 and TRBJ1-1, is DTGVSQNPRHKITKRGQNVTFRCDPISEHNRLYWYRQTLGQGPEFLTYFQNEAQLEKSRLLSDRFSAERPKGSFSTLEIQRTEQGDSAMYLCASSQTQGIGTEAFFGQGTRLTVV.

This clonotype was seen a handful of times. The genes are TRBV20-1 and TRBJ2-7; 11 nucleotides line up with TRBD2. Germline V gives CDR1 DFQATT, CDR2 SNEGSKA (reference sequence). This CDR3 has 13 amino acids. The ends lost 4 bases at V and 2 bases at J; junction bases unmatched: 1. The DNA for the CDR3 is TGCAGTGCTAATAGCGGGAGGGCCTACGAGCAGTACTTC. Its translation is CSANSGRAYEQYF.

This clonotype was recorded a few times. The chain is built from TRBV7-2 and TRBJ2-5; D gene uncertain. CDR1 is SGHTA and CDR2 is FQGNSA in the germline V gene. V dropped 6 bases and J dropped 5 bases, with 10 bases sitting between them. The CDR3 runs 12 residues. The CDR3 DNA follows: TGTGCCAGCAGATTGGTTGACGAGACCCAGTACTTC. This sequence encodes CASRLVDETQYF.

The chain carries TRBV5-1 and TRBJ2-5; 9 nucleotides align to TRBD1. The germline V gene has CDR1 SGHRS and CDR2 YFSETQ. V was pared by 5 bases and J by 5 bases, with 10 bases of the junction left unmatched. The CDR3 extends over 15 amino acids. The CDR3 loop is CASSKDRGPLETQYF. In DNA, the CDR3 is TGCGCCAGCAGTAAGGACAGGGGTCCCCTGGAGACCCAGTACTTC.

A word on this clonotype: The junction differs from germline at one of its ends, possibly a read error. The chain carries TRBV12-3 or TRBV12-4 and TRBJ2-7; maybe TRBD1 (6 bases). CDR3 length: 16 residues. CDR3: CSARDYRRGETYEQYF. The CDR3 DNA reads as TGCAGTGCTAGAGACTACCGCAGGGGCGAAACCTACGAGCAGTACTTC.

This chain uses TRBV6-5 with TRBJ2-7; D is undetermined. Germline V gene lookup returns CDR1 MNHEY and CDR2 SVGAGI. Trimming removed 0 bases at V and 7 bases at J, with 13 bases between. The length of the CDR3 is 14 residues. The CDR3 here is CASSYSRWAREQYF. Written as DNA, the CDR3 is TGTGCCAGCAGTTACTCTCGGTGGGCTAGAGAGCAGTACTTC.

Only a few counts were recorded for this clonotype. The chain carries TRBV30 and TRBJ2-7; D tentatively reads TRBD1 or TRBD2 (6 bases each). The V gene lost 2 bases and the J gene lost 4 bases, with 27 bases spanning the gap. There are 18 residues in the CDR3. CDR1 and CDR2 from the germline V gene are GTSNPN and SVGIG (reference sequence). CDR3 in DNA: TGTGCCTGGAGTCTCACTCTACTTGTGAGGGGGGCTAAGTACGAGCAGTACTTC. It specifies CAWSLTLLVRGAKYEQYF.